This T cell receptor beta chain was captured by sequencing in a study of blood T cell repertoires in COVID-19. This CDR3 is built from 14 residues. Germline trimming cut 2 bases from V and 8 bases from J; bases unmatched to any gene: 4. The V gene's germline CDR1 is MNHEY and CDR2 SMNVEV (reference sequence). Measured with immunoSEQ multiplex PCR; TCRdb has only the in-frame clones, and not every one. The table includes nearly 90,000 clones, roughly 88% detected once. The source is a man younger than 35 with COVID-19, enrolled during active disease. The gene calls are TRBV27 and TRBJ2-2, with TRBD1 matching over 8 bases. The sequenced material came from peripheral blood. The CDR3 coding sequence is TGTGCCAGCAGTTTAGGACAGGGTATAGGGGAGCTGTTTTTT. Translation: CASSLGQGIGELFF.